Sequencing of this T cell receptor beta chain was carried out in a study of blood T cell repertoires in COVID-19 (TCRdb year 2020). For context, the study as a whole: Samples from collaborators originated in the United States, Italy and Spain and spanned both the acute and convalescent phases of COVID-19. The prospective study material was composed of cDNA or gDNA derived from T cells, B-cell-depleted T cells, or PBMCs. Subjects who had been exposed to COVID-19, were actively infected with it, or had recovered from it provided the deeply sampled blood TCRbeta repertoires that made up the dataset. The repertoires were released in a freely available public database meant as a resource for research on the immune response to SARS-CoV-2. The samples were drawn from the first 160 participants of the ongoing ImmuneRACE study and from 950 to 1,500 subjects provided by 6 global collaborators. The sample metadata nearly always contained a de-identified subject ID, COVID-19 status, age in years and sex. Where HLA class I and class II types were available, the types were taken from metadata supplied by the sample provider, not from assay-based typing.

TCRbeta CDR3 regions were amplified from genomic DNA using the immunoSEQ Assay, a bias-controlled multiplex PCR. From the authors' description of their analysis: Within the assay, amplification of reference gene primers was used to estimate how many nucleated cells each sample contained. Sequence reads were collapsed and filtered to measure the absolute abundance of every unique TCRbeta CDR3 rearrangement. For each sample, productive Simpson clonality was calculated as the square root of Simpson's diversity index over productive rearrangements. TCRdb limited this immuneACCESS table to in-frame rearrangements with V and J called. A share of clones is missing; checked studies link under half to unresolved V genes, and the rest is unexplained. That table gives V, J and clone size, and the DNA gave D and trimming. The sample yields roughly 99,000 clones; around 79% were counted once. Roughly 18% of the sample is in the top ten clones.

This clone was counted between two and nine times. Its antigen is currently not known. No base qualities exist here, and no much larger clone lies one base off it. The trim is 6 bases for V and 4 bases for J, with a gap of 9 bases between the germline ends. Its CDR3 holds 12 amino acids, cysteine through phenylalanine. The DNA shown is the 36-base CDR3, in frame from base 1. Sequences SNHLY (CDR1) and FYNNEI (CDR2) are obtained from the germline V gene. Broader findings and caveats from the paper: How much clinical and demographic metadata was included differed by source and by participant, and the metadata was provided uncurated.

Whole blood was collected in K2EDTA tubes by collaborating institutions according to the institutions' own protocols. Collaborator samples were shipped for TCRbeta analysis as frozen whole blood, isolated PBMCs, or DNA extracted from either sample type. Sequencing input: peripheral blood. The chain is made from TRBV2 and TRBJ1-2; TRBD1 might be the D gene, on 5 matching bases. This clonotype was sampled from a woman aged 80 or over with active or convalescent COVID-19. The CDR3 region: CASSRVGYGYTF. In nucleotide form, the sequence is TGTGCCAGCAGCAGGGTCGGCTATGGCTACACCTTC.